This is a list of T cell receptor beta chains from one sample in a study of human T cells and chemical hapten exposure. TCRdb fed the RACE reads into MiXCR, producing one record per CDR3 protein. Among under 300,000 distinct CDR3 sequences listed, roughly 7.7% were seen once. The input for sequencing was whole blood, taken in connection with sensitization to the hapten diphenylcyclopropenone (DPC). The origin of the receptors is a man between 18 and 35 years old with alopecia areata. Some clones in this sample may be carry-over from other donors' samples. Each CDR3 is given with its conserved first and last residue. The D gene is left open where the match is weak. Clone size, where shown, is once, few, many, or a class for clones that have expanded.

clone size	V gene	D gene	J gene	CDR3 DNA	CDR3 protein
-	TRBV5-1	TRBD1	TRBJ2-3	TGCGCCAGCAGCTTCCCCCGGGACAGATTCACAGATACGCAGTATTTT	CASSFPRDRFTDTQYF
-	TRBV3-1	-	TRBJ1-1	TGTGCCAGCAGCCAAGATCCCTTTGCCCAAGCTTTCTTT	CASSQDPFAQAFF
few	TRBV5-1	TRBD1	TRBJ1-1	TGCGCCAGCAGCCTTGGGGACAGGGGGCGAACTGAAGCTTTCTTT	CASSLGDRGRTEAFF
few	TRBV7-2	-	TRBJ1-2	TGTGCCAGCAGCTTTGGGCTCTATGGCTACACCTTC	CASSFGLYGYTF
-	TRBV6-2/TRBV6-3	-	TRBJ2-5	TGTGTCACCTCAAGAGAGACCCAGTACTTC	CVTSRETQYF
-	TRBV7-8	-	TRBJ2-6	TGTGCCAGCAACCAGGGTCGTGGCAGAGGTAGCTCTGGGGCCAACGTCCTGACTTTC	CASNQGRGRGSSGANVLTF
-	TRBV4-3	-	TRBJ2-6	TGCGCCAGCAGCCAAGATGGAATCCCTGGGGCCAACGTCCTGACTTTC	CASSQDGIPGANVLTF
many	TRBV6-2/TRBV6-3	-	TRBJ1-3	TGTGCCAGCAGTTATCGTCCGGACTCTGGAAACACCATATATTTT	CASSYRPDSGNTIYF
-	TRBV29-1	-	TRBJ1-1	TGCAGCGTTGTGCGGGGGCTGAACACTGAAGCTTTCTTT	CSVVRGLNTEAFF
-	TRBV7-2	TRBD2	TRBJ2-3	TGTGCCAGCAGCCTCGGGGGGGACCGGGACAACACAGATACGCAGTATTTT	CASSLGGDRDNTDTQYF
once	TRBV12-3/TRBV12-4	-	TRBJ2-2	TGTGCCAGCAGTCCCCGGGACGGCGCCTTGGACGGGGAGCTGTTTTTT	CASSPRDGALDGELFF
-	TRBV21-1	-	TRBJ1-5	TGTGCCAGCAGCAAAAATGAGCTGGACAGGGGAAAGCCCCAGCATTTT	CASSKNELDRGKPQHF
many	TRBV14	-	TRBJ1-4	TGTGCCAGCAGCCAAGACACAGTTGTTGAAAAACTGTTTTTT	CASSQDTVVEKLFF
-	TRBV2	-	TRBJ2-7	TGTGCCAGCAGAGGCGGCGGACACTCCTACGAGCAGTACTTC	CASRGGGHSYEQYF
few	TRBV20-1	TRBD1	TRBJ2-3	TGCAGTGCTAGCGAGGGAGGACAGGGATACCTAAGCACAGATACGCAGTATTTT	CSASEGGQGYLSTDTQYF
few	TRBV2	-	TRBJ1-4	TGTGCCAGCAGTGGGAGCCTCTTCGATGAAAAACTGTTTTTT	CASSGSLFDEKLFF
few	TRBV20-1	TRBD1	TRBJ1-3	TGCAGTGCTCGCTGGGACAGCTCTGGAAACACCATATATTTT	CSARWDSSGNTIYF
many	TRBV25-1	-	TRBJ1-2	TGTGCCAGCAGTGCAGCAGGGAACTATGGCTACACCTTC	CASSAAGNYGYTF
-	TRBV10-1	TRBD2	TRBJ2-1	TGCGCCAGCAGTGCAACTAGCGGGGTCTACAATGAGCAGTTCTTC	CASSATSGVYNEQFF
many	TRBV5-6	-	TRBJ1-5	TGTGCCAGCAGCTTTGGGACCAGTAATCAGCCCCAGCATTTT	CASSFGTSNQPQHF
few	TRBV9	TRBD1	TRBJ1-2	TGTGCCAGCAGCGGGACAGGGTACTATGGCTACACCTTC	CASSGTGYYGYTF
few	TRBV7-9	TRBD1	TRBJ2-2	TGTGCCAGCAGCTCGCTTCCCCGAGAGACAGGGCGTCCCGGGGAGCTGTTTTTT	CASSSLPRETGRPGELFF
-	TRBV6-1	TRBD2	TRBJ2-5	TGTGCCAGCGCCCGACTAGCGGGGGGGCCCGCGCGGTTTGAGACCCAGTACTTC	CASARLAGGPARFETQYF
few	TRBV11-1	-	TRBJ2-3	TGTGCCAGCACCTCGGCTGGAGATACGCAGTATTTT	CASTSAGDTQYF
-	TRBV6-9	-	TRBJ2-3	TGTGCCAGCAGGCGGGGGCGAAAAGATACGCAGTATTTT	CASRRGRKDTQYF
many	TRBV27	-	TRBJ2-3	TGTGCCAGCAGTTTGAGGGGGGTCTATACAGATACGCAGTATTTT	CASSLRGVYTDTQYF
-	TRBV29-1	-	TRBJ1-1	TGCAGCGTTGTAGGGCAGCCAGACACTGAAGCTTTCTTT	CSVVGQPDTEAFF
-	TRBV19	TRBD1	TRBJ1-2	TGTGCCAGTAGTACCGACAGGGGCGGCTACACCTTC	CASSTDRGGYTF
few	TRBV7-9	TRBD1	TRBJ1-1	TGTGCCAGCAGCTCTCTATCGACAGGGGTCTTAAACACTGAAGCTTTCTTT	CASSSLSTGVLNTEAFF
few	TRBV6-5	-	TRBJ1-2	TGTGCCAGCAGGGGTGGATGGCCCCCGGACGGCTACACCTTC	CASRGGWPPDGYTF
-	TRBV3-1	-	TRBJ1-2	TGTGCCAGCAGCCACGACGGCCGGGTACGGTATGGCTACACCTTC	CASSHDGRVRYGYTF
many	TRBV29-1	TRBD1	TRBJ1-4	TGCAGCGTCGTCCTCGGGACAGTTGAACAACTGTTTTTT	CSVVLGTVEQLFF
-	TRBV14	-	TRBJ2-1	TGTGCCAGCAGCCCCGGACAGAACAATGAGCAGTTCTTC	CASSPGQNNEQFF
few	TRBV6-4	-	TRBJ1-1	TGTGCCAGCAGTGACTCGGGGGGGCAAGGCGGCACTGAAGCTTTCTTT	CASSDSGGQGGTEAFF